This TCR beta chain was recorded in a study of blood T cell repertoires in COVID-19. The CDR3 contains 15 residues. Trimming took 4 bases from V and 2 from J, leaving 12 bases between them. Per germline, CDR1 SGHVS and CDR2 FQNEAQ. TCRdb keeps only in-frame clones here, not all; method: immunoSEQ multiplex PCR. The sample gives 130,000 or so clones, approximately 86% of which show up once; roughly 18% is in the top ten. Sample: peripheral blood. The chain is built from TRBV7-8 and TRBJ2-1; TRBD2 is a possible D gene (5 bases). This sequence was found in a woman between 45 and 65 years old who had recovered from COVID-19. CDR3 sequence reads: CASSYRDLTYNEQFF. The DNA for the CDR3 is TGTGCCAGCAGCTACCGGGATCTCACCTACAATGAGCAGTTCTTC.